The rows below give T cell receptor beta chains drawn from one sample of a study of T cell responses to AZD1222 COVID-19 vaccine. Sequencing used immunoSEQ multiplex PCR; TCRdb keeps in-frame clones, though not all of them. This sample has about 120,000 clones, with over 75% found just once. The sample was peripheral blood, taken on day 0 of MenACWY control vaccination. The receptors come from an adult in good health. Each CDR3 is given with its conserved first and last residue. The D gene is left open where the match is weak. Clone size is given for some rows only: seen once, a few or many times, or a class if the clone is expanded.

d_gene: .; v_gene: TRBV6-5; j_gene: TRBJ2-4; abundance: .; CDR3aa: CASSYSWARGENIQYF; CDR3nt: TGTGCCAGCAGTTACTCGTGGGCCAGGGGGGAGAACATTCAGTACTTC
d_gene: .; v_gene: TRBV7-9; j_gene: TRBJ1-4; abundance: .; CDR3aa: CASSRVSGAQTNEKLFF; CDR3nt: TGTGCCAGCAGCCGTGTTAGCGGCGCCCAAACTAATGAAAAACTGTTTTTT
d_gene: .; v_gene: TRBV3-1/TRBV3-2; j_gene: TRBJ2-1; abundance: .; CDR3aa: CASSQEGTYNEQFF; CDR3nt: TGTGCCAGCAGCCAAGAGGGTACCTACAATGAGCAGTTCTTC
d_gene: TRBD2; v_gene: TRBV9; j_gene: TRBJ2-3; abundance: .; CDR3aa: CASSVSGSWTDTQYF; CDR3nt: TGTGCCAGCAGCGTAAGCGGGAGCTGGACAGATACGCAGTATTTT
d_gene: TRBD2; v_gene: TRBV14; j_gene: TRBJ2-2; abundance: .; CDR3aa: CASRRGLAVTGELFF; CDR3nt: TGTGCCAGCAGACGCGGACTAGCAGTAACCGGGGAGCTGTTTTTT
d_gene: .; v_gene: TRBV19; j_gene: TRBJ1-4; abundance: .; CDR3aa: CASSKARQPQREKLFF; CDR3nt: TGTGCCAGTAGTAAAGCCAGACAGCCACAGCGGGAAAAACTGTTTTTT
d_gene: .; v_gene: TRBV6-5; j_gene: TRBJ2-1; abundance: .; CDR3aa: CASSRVDNEQFF; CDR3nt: TGTGCCAGCAGTCGAGTTGACAATGAGCAGTTCTTC
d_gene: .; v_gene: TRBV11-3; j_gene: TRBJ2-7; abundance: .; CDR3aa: CASSFCRVVEQYF; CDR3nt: TGTGCCAGCAGCTTCTGTAGGGTAGTCGAGCAGTACTTC
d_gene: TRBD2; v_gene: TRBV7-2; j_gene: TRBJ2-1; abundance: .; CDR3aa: CASRRRLAGASYNEQFF; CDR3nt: TGTGCCAGCAGGCGAAGATTAGCGGGAGCTTCCTACAATGAGCAGTTCTTC
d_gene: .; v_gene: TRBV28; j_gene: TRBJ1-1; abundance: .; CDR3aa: CASSLSGENTEAFF; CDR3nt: TGTGCCAGCAGTTTATCTGGGGAGAACACTGAAGCTTTCTTT
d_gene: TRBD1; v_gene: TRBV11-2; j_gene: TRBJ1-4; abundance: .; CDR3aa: CASSRDRGTNEKLFF; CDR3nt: TGTGCCAGCAGCAGAGACAGGGGAACTAATGAAAAACTGTTTTTT
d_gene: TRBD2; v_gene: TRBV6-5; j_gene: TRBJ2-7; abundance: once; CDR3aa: CASTTSGRAGEQYF; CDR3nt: TGTGCCAGCACGACTAGCGGGAGGGCGGGCGAGCAGTACTTC
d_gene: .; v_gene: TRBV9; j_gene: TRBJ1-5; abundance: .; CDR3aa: CASSAEGGNQPQHF; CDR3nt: TGTGCCAGCAGCGCCGAGGGGGGGAATCAGCCCCAGCATTTT
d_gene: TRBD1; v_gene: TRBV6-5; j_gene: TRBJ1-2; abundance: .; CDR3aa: CATRQGNYGYTF; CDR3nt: TGTGCCACTAGACAGGGTAACTATGGCTACACCTTC
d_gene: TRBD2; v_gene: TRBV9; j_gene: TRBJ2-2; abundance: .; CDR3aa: CASSVVSGRAIGELFF; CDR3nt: TGTGCCAGCAGCGTAGTTAGCGGGAGGGCAATCGGGGAGCTGTTTTTT
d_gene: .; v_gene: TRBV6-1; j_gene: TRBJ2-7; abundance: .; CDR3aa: CASSEIRYEQYF; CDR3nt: TGTGCCAGCAGTGAGATTCGCTACGAGCAGTACTTC
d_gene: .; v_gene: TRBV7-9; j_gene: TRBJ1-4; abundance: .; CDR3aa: CASSLKVGSNEKLFF; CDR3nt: TGTGCCAGCAGCTTAAAAGTAGGCTCAAATGAAAAACTGTTTTTT
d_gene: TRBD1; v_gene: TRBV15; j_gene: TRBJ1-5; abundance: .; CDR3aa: CATSRAPWTGQNQPQHF; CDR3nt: TGTGCCACCAGCAGAGCGCCTTGGACAGGGCAAAATCAGCCCCAGCATTTT
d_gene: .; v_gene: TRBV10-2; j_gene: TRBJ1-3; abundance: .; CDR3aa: CASKRADRPEDTIYF; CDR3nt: TGCGCCAGCAAGAGAGCAGACCGCCCCGAGGACACCATATATTTT
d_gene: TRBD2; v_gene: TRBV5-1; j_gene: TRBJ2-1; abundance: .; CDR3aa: CASSRGSLAGPYNEQFF; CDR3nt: TGCGCCAGCAGCCGGGGGTCCCTAGCGGGTCCCTACAATGAGCAGTTCTTC
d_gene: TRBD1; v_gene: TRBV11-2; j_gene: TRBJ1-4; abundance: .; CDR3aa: CASSFRQGRGKLFF; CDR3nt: TGTGCCAGCAGCTTCCGACAGGGCAGGGGGAAACTGTTTTTT
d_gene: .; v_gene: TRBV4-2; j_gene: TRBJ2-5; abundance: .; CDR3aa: CASSQGLRGETQYF; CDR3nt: TGTGCCAGCAGCCAGGGTCTAAGGGGAGAGACCCAGTACTTC
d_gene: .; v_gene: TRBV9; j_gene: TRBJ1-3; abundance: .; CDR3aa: CASSLEVRTFSGNTIYF; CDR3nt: TGTGCCAGCAGCCTAGAGGTCCGTACTTTTTCTGGAAACACCATATATTTT
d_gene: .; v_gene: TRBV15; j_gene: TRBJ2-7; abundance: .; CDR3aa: CATSRDPPGAASSYEQYF; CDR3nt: TGTGCCACCAGCAGAGATCCCCCCGGGGCAGCGAGCTCCTACGAGCAGTACTTC
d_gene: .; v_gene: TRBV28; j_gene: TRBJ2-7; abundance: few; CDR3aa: CASSPGTPYEQYF; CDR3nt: TGTGCCAGCAGTCCCGGGACTCCCTACGAGCAGTACTTC
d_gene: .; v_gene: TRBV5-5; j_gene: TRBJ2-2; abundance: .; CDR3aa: CASSKQVPGGELFF; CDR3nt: TGTGCCAGCAGCAAACAGGTGCCTGGCGGGGAGCTGTTTTTT
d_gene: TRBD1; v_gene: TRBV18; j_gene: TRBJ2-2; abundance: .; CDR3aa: CASSPGQGAAGELFF; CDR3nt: TGTGCCAGCTCACCTGGACAGGGGGCGGCCGGGGAGCTGTTTTTT
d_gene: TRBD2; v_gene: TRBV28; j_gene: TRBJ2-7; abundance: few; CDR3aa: CASSWSGRTNEQYF; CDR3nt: TGTGCCAGCAGTTGGAGCGGGAGAACGAACGAGCAGTACTTC
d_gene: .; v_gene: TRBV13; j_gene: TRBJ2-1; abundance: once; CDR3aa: CASSLRRPTADEQFF; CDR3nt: TGTGCCAGCAGCTTACGAAGGCCCACCGCCGATGAGCAGTTCTTC
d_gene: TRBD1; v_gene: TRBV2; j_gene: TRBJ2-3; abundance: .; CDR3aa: CASTGTASDTQYF; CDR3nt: TGTGCCAGCACCGGGACAGCTTCAGATACGCAGTATTTT
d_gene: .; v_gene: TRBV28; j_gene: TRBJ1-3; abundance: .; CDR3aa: CASGLGGRNTIYF; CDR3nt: TGTGCCAGCGGATTAGGGGGGCGAAACACCATATATTTT
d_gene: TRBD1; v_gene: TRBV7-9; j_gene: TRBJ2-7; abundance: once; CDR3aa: CASSSGTGVGEQYF; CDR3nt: TGTGCCAGCAGCTCCGGGACAGGGGTTGGCGAGCAGTACTTC
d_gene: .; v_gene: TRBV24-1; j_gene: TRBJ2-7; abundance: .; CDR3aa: CATSDRTGHGSEQYF; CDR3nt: TGTGCCACCAGTGATCGCACGGGACATGGGAGCGAGCAGTACTTC
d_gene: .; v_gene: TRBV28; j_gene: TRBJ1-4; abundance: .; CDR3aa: CASSSPDRRFNEKLFF; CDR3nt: TGTGCCAGCAGTTCGCCTGACAGAAGATTTAATGAAAAACTGTTTTTT
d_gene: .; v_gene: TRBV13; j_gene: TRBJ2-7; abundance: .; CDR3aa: CASSLAQTGENYEQYF; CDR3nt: TGTGCCAGCAGCTTAGCCCAGACGGGGGAGAACTACGAGCAGTACTTC
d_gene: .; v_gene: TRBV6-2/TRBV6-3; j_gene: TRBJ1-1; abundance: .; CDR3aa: CASSRATGPGTEAFF; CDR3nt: TGTGCCAGCAGCCGCGCCACAGGTCCGGGAACTGAAGCTTTCTTT
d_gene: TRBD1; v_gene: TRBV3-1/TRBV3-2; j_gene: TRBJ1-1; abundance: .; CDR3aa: CASSPTGGNTEAFF; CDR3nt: TGTGCCAGCAGCCCTACAGGGGGGAACACTGAAGCTTTCTTT
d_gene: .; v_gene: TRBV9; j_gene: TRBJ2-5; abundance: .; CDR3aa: CASSAEGTPQLQETQYF; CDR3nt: TGTGCCAGCAGCGCCGAGGGGACCCCTCAACTCCAAGAGACCCAGTACTTC
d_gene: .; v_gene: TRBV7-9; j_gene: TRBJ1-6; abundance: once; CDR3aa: CASSLVLGGGNSPLHF; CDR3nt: TGTGCCAGCAGCTTAGTACTCGGGGGAGGAAATTCACCCCTCCACTTT
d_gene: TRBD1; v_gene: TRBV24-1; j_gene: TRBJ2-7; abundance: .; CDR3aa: CATSDDDRGKGYEQYF; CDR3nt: TGTGCCACCAGTGACGATGACAGGGGTAAAGGATACGAGCAGTACTTC
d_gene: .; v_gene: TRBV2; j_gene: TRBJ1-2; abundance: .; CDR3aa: CASSESFGSYGYTF; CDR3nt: TGTGCCAGCAGTGAGAGTTTCGGAAGCTATGGCTACACCTTC
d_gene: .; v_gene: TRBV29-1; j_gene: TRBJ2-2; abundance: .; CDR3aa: CSVDENTGELFF; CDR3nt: TGCAGCGTTGACGAGAACACCGGGGAGCTGTTTTTT
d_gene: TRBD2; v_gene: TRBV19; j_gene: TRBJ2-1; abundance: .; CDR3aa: CASVSGRAGNEQFF; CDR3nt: TGTGCCAGTGTTAGCGGGAGGGCCGGCAATGAGCAGTTCTTC
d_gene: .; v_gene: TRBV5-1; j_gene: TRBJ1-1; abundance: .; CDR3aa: CASSGTHRVNTEAFF; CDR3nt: TGCGCCAGCAGCGGGACTCACAGGGTGAACACTGAAGCTTTCTTT
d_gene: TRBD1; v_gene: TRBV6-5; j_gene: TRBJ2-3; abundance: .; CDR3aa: CASNADRAGDTQYF; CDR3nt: TGTGCCAGCAACGCAGACAGGGCCGGAGATACGCAGTATTTT
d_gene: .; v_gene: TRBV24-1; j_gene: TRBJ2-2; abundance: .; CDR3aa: CATSDWGREGTGELFF; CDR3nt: TGTGCCACCAGTGATTGGGGCAGGGAAGGTACCGGGGAGCTGTTTTTT
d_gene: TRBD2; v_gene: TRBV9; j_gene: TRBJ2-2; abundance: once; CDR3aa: CASTAAGEGIPGELFF; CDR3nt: TGTGCCAGCACCGCTGCGGGGGAGGGTATCCCCGGGGAGCTGTTTTTT
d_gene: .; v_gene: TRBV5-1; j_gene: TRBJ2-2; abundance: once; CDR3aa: CASSLDVGGGTTGELFF; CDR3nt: TGCGCCAGCAGCTTGGACGTCGGGGGAGGAACCACCGGGGAGCTGTTTTTT
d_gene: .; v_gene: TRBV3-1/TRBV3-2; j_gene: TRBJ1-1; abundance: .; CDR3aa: CASSTPGGQGTEAFF; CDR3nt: TGTGCCAGCAGCACTCCCGGGGGGCAGGGGACTGAAGCTTTCTTT
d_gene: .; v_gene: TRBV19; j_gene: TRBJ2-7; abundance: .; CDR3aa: CASSTEMTTKEQYF; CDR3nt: TGTGCCAGTAGTACTGAGATGACGACAAAAGAGCAGTACTTC
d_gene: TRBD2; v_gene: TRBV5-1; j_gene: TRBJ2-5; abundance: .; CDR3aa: CASSSPGLAGVETQYF; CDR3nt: TGCGCCAGCAGCTCGCCGGGACTAGCGGGAGTCGAGACCCAGTACTTC
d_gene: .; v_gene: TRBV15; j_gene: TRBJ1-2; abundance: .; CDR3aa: CATSGESRDEVGYTF; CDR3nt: TGTGCCACCAGCGGGGAATCCCGGGACGAAGTTGGCTACACCTTC
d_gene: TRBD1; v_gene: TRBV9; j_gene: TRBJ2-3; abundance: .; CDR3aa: CASSTRPTGVKITDTQYF; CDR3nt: TGTGCCAGCAGCACCAGACCGACAGGGGTTAAGATTACAGATACGCAGTATTTT
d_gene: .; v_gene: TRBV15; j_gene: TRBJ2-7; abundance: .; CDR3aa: CATSSPGQGEEQYF; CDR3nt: TGTGCCACCAGCAGCCCGGGGCAAGGGGAAGAGCAGTACTTC
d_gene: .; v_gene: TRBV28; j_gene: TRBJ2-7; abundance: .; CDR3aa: CASTVFPTRVRSYEQYF; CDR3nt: TGTGCCAGCACCGTTTTTCCTACAAGGGTGAGAAGCTACGAGCAGTACTTC